What follows are 30 T cell receptor beta chains derived from one specimen sequenced in a study of T cell repertoires in cytomegalovirus infection. TCRdb fed the reads into MiXCR, producing one record per CDR3 protein. The table shows around 530,000 distinct CDR3 sequences, with 26% occurring only once. The sample comprised PBMCs. These receptors all come from a human donor in good health (CMV status not recorded). Some clones in this sample may be carry-over from other donors' samples.

This clonotype has only a few counts. The V and J genes are TRBV6-5 and TRBJ2-1; 14 bases fit TRBD2. Looked up from germline, CDR1 is MNHEY and CDR2 is SVGAGI. The CDR3 extends over 15 amino acids. Trimming at V came to 5 bases and at J to 8 bases, leaving 5 bases not matched to a gene. This CDR3 reads CASSPGLAGEDEQFF. Written as DNA, the CDR3 is TGTGCCAGCAGTCCGGGACTAGCGGGAGAAGATGAGCAGTTCTTC.

This clonotype was seen only a few times. The chain is built from TRBV20-1 and TRBJ2-1, with D tentatively TRBD1 (6 bases). CDR1 and CDR2 (germline): DFQATT, SNEGSKA (reference sequence). Trimming pared 5 bases from V and 4 bases from J, leaving 18 bases between. CDR3 size: 15 residues. CDR3: CSALPTTGSYNEQFF. The CDR3 nucleotides read TGCAGTGCTCTTCCAACTACAGGGTCTTACAATGAGCAGTTCTTC.

This clonotype was counted a few times. Here the CDR3 reads CASSMTGYNEQFF. Written as DNA, the CDR3 is TGTGCCAGCAGTATGACAGGGTACAATGAGCAGTTCTTC. The gene calls are TRBV6-2 or TRBV6-3 and TRBJ2-1; 7 bases agree with TRBD1. Germline trimming cut 5 bases from V and 4 bases from J; bases unmatched to any gene: 2. The CDR3 sequence is 13 residues long. The germline V gene encodes CDR1 MNHEY and CDR2 SVGEGT.

This clonotype was found many times. J is TRBJ2-5 and V is TRBV7-2; 11 positions agree with TRBD2. V shed 2 bases, J shed 2 bases, and the junction held 13 bases outside the gene matches. The CDR3 runs to 19 residues. Per the germline V gene, CDR1 is SGHTA and CDR2 is FQGNSA. The CDR3: CASSLRGLAGGNIQETQYF. CDR3 DNA: TGTGCCAGCAGCTTAAGGGGGCTAGCGGGAGGAAATATACAAGAGACCCAGTACTTC.

This clonotype was observed many times. The chain employs TRBV7-3 and TRBJ1-3; 7 bases are shared with TRBD1. After removal of 3 bases from V and 2 bases from J, the junction contained 10 bases not matched to a gene. Germline V gene data show CDR1 as SGHTA and CDR2 as FQGTGA. The CDR3 spans 17 residues. In DNA, the CDR3 is TGTGCCAGCAGCTTTGCGCCGAGGGGGCGGCCTGGAAACACCATATATTTT. This encodes CASSFAPRGRPGNTIYF.

This clonotype was seen only a few times. This chain links TRBV20-1 with TRBJ1-2; unclear D gene. There are 13 residues in the CDR3. V shed 5 bases and J shed 8 bases, with 18 bases lying between them. CDR1 DFQATT and CDR2 SNEGSKA come from the germline V gene (reference sequence). The CDR3 region has the DNA TGCAGTGCTTCCCGGGTCCTGGACGGCGGCTACACCTTC. Residues: CSASRVLDGGYTF.

This chain connects TRBV6-2 or TRBV6-3 to TRBJ2-7, with 9 positions matching TRBD1. The J segment lost 2 bases and the V segment lost 2 bases, leaving 4 bases of the junction unmatched. Germline V gives CDR1 MNHEY, CDR2 SVGEGT. CDR3 length: 15 residues. CDR3 coding DNA: TGTGCCAGCAGTTACGCGGACAGGGGAACCTACGAGCAGTACTTC. Its translation is CASSYADRGTYEQYF.

This clonotype was detected only a few times. V is TRBV4-1 and J is TRBJ2-1; 12 bases line up with TRBD2. V gave up 0 bases and J gave up 7 bases; unmatched junction bases: 10. CDR1 is MGHRA and CDR2 is YSYEKL in the germline V gene. This CDR3 is 18 amino acids long. In DNA, the CDR3 is TGCGCCAGCAGCCAAGACGAGGGACTAGCGGGTAGTAGGAATGAGCAGTTCTTC. Translating it yields CASSQDEGLAGSRNEQFF.

This clonotype has a count of ten or more. V gene TRBV7-8 combines with J gene TRBJ2-3; 9 bases agree with TRBD2. V shed 5 bases and J 2 bases; nucleotides not matched to a gene: 17. The CDR3 consists of 19 residues. CDR1 and CDR2 from the germline V gene are SGHVS and FQNEAQ. The chain's CDR3 is CASSIKYVRSGRTTDTQYF. In DNA form, the CDR3 reads TGTGCCAGCAGCATCAAATACGTCCGGAGCGGGAGGACCACAGATACGCAGTATTTT.

This clonotype occurred many times. The rearrangement uses TRBV7-2 and TRBJ2-1, with 7 nucleotides matching TRBD1. The CDR3 length is 13 residues. Unmatched junction bases numbered 4, after V lost 6 bases and J lost 5 bases. Germline CDR1 is SGHTA and CDR2 is FQGNSA. Written as DNA, the CDR3 is TGTGCCAGCAGAACGACAGGGAACAATGAGCAGTTCTTC. This sequence encodes CASRTTGNNEQFF. The complete variable domain, with remaining parts taken from reference TRBV7-2 and TRBJ2-1, reads GAGVSQSPSNKVTEKGKDVELRCDPISGHTALYWYRQSLGQGLEFLIYFQGNSAPDKSGLPSDRFSAERTGGSVSTLTIQRTQQEDSAVYLCASRTTGNNEQFFGPGTRLTVL.

This chain uses TRBV24-1 with TRBJ1-1, with a weak D call TRBD1 (5 bases). Trimming cost V 5 bases and J 1 base, with 10 bases left between them. This CDR3 has 14 residues. Germline assignment: CDR1 KGHDR and CDR2 SFDVKD. CDR3 region: CATSGAGRNTEAFF. The CDR3, as DNA: TGTGCCACCAGTGGCGCAGGGCGGAACACTGAAGCTTTCTTT.

Only a few counts were recorded for this clonotype. The chain links TRBV5-6 to TRBJ1-1; D is unclear. Trimming stripped 4 bases from V and 5 bases from J, with 12 bases between. Germline assignment: CDR1 SGHDT and CDR2 YYEEEE. The CDR3 loop spans 13 amino acids. The CDR3 nucleotides are TGTGCCAGCAGCCTTGGGTCTACTACTGAAGCTTTCTTT. This translates into CASSLGSTTEAFF.

This clonotype has a single count. The CDR3 coding sequence is TGTGCCACCAGCGGAACCAGGACAGAGACAAATGAAAAACTGTTTTTT. Its protein product is CATSGTRTETNEKLFF. The chain recombines TRBV15 with TRBJ1-4, with D maybe TRBD1 (6 bases). Germline values: CDR1 LNHNV, CDR2 YYDKDF (reference sequence). The CDR3 has 16 amino acids. Trimming cost V 5 bases and J 5 bases, with 18 bases left between them.

Ten or more counts support this clonotype. The rearrangement links TRBV7-6 to TRBJ2-2; 9 bases are a match to TRBD2. This CDR3 has 15 amino acids. The ends lost 6 bases at V and 7 bases at J; junction bases unmatched: 9. Germline CDR1 SGHVS, CDR2 FNYEAQ. This chain's CDR3 is CASSTSSGMVGELFF. The CDR3 region has the DNA TGTGCCAGCAGTACTTCTAGCGGGATGGTCGGGGAGCTGTTTTTT.

This clonotype was picked up a small number of times. V gene TRBV6-1 combines with J gene TRBJ2-3; 13 positions match TRBD2. Unmatched junction bases numbered 7, after V lost 6 bases and J lost 4 bases. This CDR3 is 16 amino acids long. The V gene's germline CDR1 is MNHNS and CDR2 SASEGT. CDR3 nucleotide sequence: TGTGCCAGCAGACCACTAGCGGGAGGGTCCCCAGATACGCAGTATTTT. Its protein is CASRPLAGGSPDTQYF.

The table lists this clonotype with many counts. This rearrangement joins TRBV7-2 to TRBJ1-6, with a weak D call TRBD1 (5 bases). The CDR3 loop spans 15 amino acids. The V end was cut by 4 bases, the J end by 8 bases, with 15 bases between. The germline V gene has CDR1 SGHTA and CDR2 FQGNSA. The CDR3 coding sequence is TGTGCCAGCAGCTGGATCCCGGGGGGGGATTCACCCCTCCACTTT. This codes for CASSWIPGGDSPLHF.

This clonotype was recorded many times. The chain couples TRBV12-3 or TRBV12-4 to TRBJ1-5; TRBD1 matches 7 bases. This CDR3 has 13 amino acids. The junction had 7 bases not matched to a gene; V was cut back by 3 bases and J by 11 bases. The CDR3 protein is CASSFDPGGTQHF. The CDR3 DNA is TGTGCCAGCAGTTTTGACCCAGGGGGGACCCAGCATTTT.

The CDR3 loop reads CSASSGRVRNEQFF. The CDR3 DNA sequence: TGCAGTGCTTCAAGCGGGAGAGTTAGAAATGAGCAGTTCTTC. The chain employs TRBV20-1 and TRBJ2-1, with 8 bases that match TRBD2. The ends lost 5 bases at V and 7 bases at J; junction bases unmatched: 10. Germline V CDR1 and CDR2: DFQATT, SNEGSKA (reference sequence). The CDR3 has 14 residues.

This chain connects TRBV4-1 to TRBJ1-4, with 7 bases lining up with TRBD1. Germline V gene sequence: CDR1 MGHRA, CDR2 YSYEKL. This CDR3 is built from 15 residues. V gave up 5 bases and J gave up 4 bases; unmatched junction bases: 7. Here the CDR3 reads CASSGGGRDNEKLFF. CDR3 bases: TGCGCCAGCAGCGGAGGGGGCAGAGATAATGAAAAACTGTTTTTT.

V is TRBV12-3 or TRBV12-4 and J is TRBJ1-3; D not certain. Trimming stripped 4 bases from V and 0 bases from J, with 10 bases between. The CDR3 runs to 15 residues. CDR3 bases: TGTGCCAGCAGTTATAAACAGAGCTCTGGAAACACCATATATTTT. Residues: CASSYKQSSGNTIYF.

This clonotype came up a few times. The DNA for the CDR3 is TGTGCCAGCAGTTTATTTGGACGAGAGACCCAGTACTTC. Amino acids: CASSLFGRETQYF. This chain links TRBV27 with TRBJ2-5; D is undetermined. Trimming shortened V by 1 base and J by 4 bases, and 7 bases separated the two germline ends. The CDR3 covers 13 residues. The V gene's germline CDR1 is MNHEY and CDR2 SMNVEV (reference sequence).

This clonotype was recorded a few times. The CDR3 loop is CASSTLAGGPKNIQYF. The CDR3, as DNA: TGTGCCAGTAGTACTCTAGCGGGAGGGCCCAAAAACATTCAGTACTTC. The chain combines TRBV19 with TRBJ2-4; the match to TRBD2 covers 12 bases. V was pared by 4 bases and J by 2 bases, with 3 bases of the junction left unmatched. The CDR3 covers 16 residues. The V gene's germline CDR1 is LNHDA and CDR2 SQIVND (reference sequence).

This clonotype was seen more than once but under ten times. The chain recombines TRBV7-2 with TRBJ2-6; the D gene could be TRBD1 or TRBD2 (7 bases each). This CDR3 is built from 16 residues. Trimming took 5 bases from V and 3 from J, leaving 14 bases between them. Germline CDR1 is SGHTA and CDR2 is FQGNSA. The chain's CDR3 is CASSQGGGRGANVLTF. Here the CDR3 DNA reads TGTGCCAGCAGCCAGGGAGGGGGCCGTGGGGCCAACGTCCTGACTTTC.

V is TRBV19 and J is TRBJ1-5, with D unclear. Trimming took off 3 bases at V and 6 bases at J, with 6 bases between the two ends. CDR1 is LNHDA and CDR2 is SQIVND in the germline V gene (reference sequence). CDR3 size: 12 residues. The CDR3 DNA sequence: TGTGCCAGTAGTATGGATAGTCAGCCCCAGCATTTT. Amino acids: CASSMDSQPQHF.

Only a few counts were recorded for this clonotype. The chain recombines TRBV20-1 with TRBJ1-1; TRBD1 agrees at 8 bases. Germline assignment: CDR1 DFQATT and CDR2 SNEGSKA (reference sequence). V was clipped by 7 bases and J by 1 base; unmatched bases: 11. This CDR3 comprises 15 residues. The CDR3 sequence is CSGSTLDRANTEAFF. The CDR3 DNA reads as TGCAGTGGATCGACGTTGGACAGGGCGAACACTGAAGCTTTCTTT.

This clonotype was counted between two and nine times. V usage is TRBV7-9 and J usage is TRBJ2-3, with a possible D match to TRBD1 (5 bases). Trimming removed 8 bases at V and 4 bases at J, with 10 bases between. Germline lookup yields CDR1 SEHNR and CDR2 FQNEAQ (reference sequence). The CDR3 spans 12 residues. The CDR3 DNA follows: TGTGCCAGCGGACATCCTGCAGATACGCAGTATTTT. This sequence encodes CASGHPADTQYF. The entire variable domain, with the rest obtained from reference TRBV7-9 and TRBJ2-3, is as follows: DTGVSQNPRHKITKRGQNVTFRCDPISEHNRLYWYRQTLGQGPEFLTYFQNEAQLEKSRLLSDRFSAERPKGSFSTLEIQRTEQGDSAMYLCASGHPADTQYFGPGTRLTVL.

This clonotype was observed at least ten times. This chain connects TRBV7-3 to TRBJ2-1; D is possibly TRBD2 (6 bases). The CDR3 length is 15 residues. CDR1 is SGHTA and CDR2 is FQGTGA in the germline V gene. V was trimmed by 4 bases and J by 9 bases, leaving 19 bases between them. CDR3 in amino acids: CASSSLGGAGIEQFF. DNA for the CDR3: TGTGCCAGCAGCTCTTTAGGTGGTGCGGGAATTGAGCAGTTCTTC.

This clonotype was detected ten times or more. CDR3 sequence reads: CASSEDISRGETQYF. DNA for the CDR3: TGTGCCAGCAGCGAAGACATCTCCCGCGGGGAGACCCAGTACTTC. The V call is TRBV7-2, the J call TRBJ2-5; a weak D match, TRBD2 (5 bases). V was clipped by 5 bases and J by 5 bases, with 18 bases between them. Per the germline V gene, CDR1 is SGHTA and CDR2 is FQGNSA. This CDR3 comprises 15 residues.

This clonotype was seen a few times. V usage is TRBV6-2 or TRBV6-3 and J usage is TRBJ2-3, with D perhaps matching TRBD1 or TRBD2 (5 bases each). Trimming removed 3 bases from V and 3 bases from J, with 19 bases in between. The CDR3 extends over 17 amino acids. Germline values: CDR1 MNHEY, CDR2 SVGEGT. CDR3 loop: CASSYTSGSVFTDTQYF. For the CDR3, the DNA is TGTGCCAGCAGTTATACCTCAGGGAGCGTGTTTACAGATACGCAGTATTTT.

The J gene is TRBJ2-1, the V gene TRBV6-2 or TRBV6-3; D is perhaps TRBD2 (6 bases). This CDR3 has 13 residues. V lost 7 bases to trimming and J lost 2 bases, with 9 bases between them. Germline assignment: CDR1 MNHEY and CDR2 SVGEGT. CDR3 sequence: CASKGGTYNEQFF. The CDR3 DNA reads as TGTGCCAGCAAAGGCGGGACCTACAATGAGCAGTTCTTC.